This entry is about one T cell receptor beta chain. This record belongs to a study of blood T cell repertoires in COVID-19. Study-wide background: Both acute and convalescent COVID-19 samples were obtained from the United States, Italy and Spain. Sources were T cells, B-cell-depleted T cells, or PBMCs; the material itself was cDNA or gDNA.

Only in-frame clones appear in the TCRdb table, and some are missing; sequencing was by immunoSEQ multiplex PCR. The data contain about 380,000 clones, about 88% of them seen just once; the ten biggest clones take up roughly 3%. The germline V and J ends were trimmed by 5 bases and 1 base, with 11 bases remaining between them. CDR3 length: 14 residues. Germline loops: CDR1 SGHTA, CDR2 FQGNSA. Participants came from some 23 US areas, aged about 18 to 90 years. Cohort allocation depended upon clinical history that participants reported. The chain combines TRBV7-2 with TRBJ1-2; no firm D call. The sample consisted of PBMCs or T cells enriched from blood (not recorded which). The receptor comes from a woman in her twenties or thirties who had recovered from COVID-19. Here the CDR3 DNA reads TGTGCCAGCAGCCCAAGAACAGATAACTATGGCTACACCTTC. Encoded protein: CASSPRTDNYGYTF. The variable domain in full, completed from reference TRBV7-2 and TRBJ1-2, reads GAGVSQSPSNKVTEKGKDVELRCDPISGHTALYWYRQSLGQGLEFLIYFQGNSAPDKSGLPSDRFSAERTGGSVSTLTIQRTQQEDSAVYLCASSPRTDNYGYTFGSGTRLTVV.